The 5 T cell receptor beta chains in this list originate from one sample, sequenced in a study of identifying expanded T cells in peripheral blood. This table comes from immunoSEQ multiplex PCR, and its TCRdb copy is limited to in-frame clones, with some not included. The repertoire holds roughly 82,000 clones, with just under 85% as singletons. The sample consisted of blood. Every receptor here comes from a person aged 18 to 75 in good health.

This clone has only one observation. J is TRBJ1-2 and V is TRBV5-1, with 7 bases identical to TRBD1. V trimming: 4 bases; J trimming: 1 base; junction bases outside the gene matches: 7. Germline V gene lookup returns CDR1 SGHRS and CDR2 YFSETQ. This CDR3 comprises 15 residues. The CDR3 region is CASSLTGLSNYGYTF. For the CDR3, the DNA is TGCGCCAGCAGCCTGACAGGGTTGAGTAACTATGGCTACACCTTC.

In DNA form, the CDR3 reads TGTGCCAGCAGTTACTCGAGAACAGGGGGAAGCTATGGCTACACCTTC. It codes for CASSYSRTGGSYGYTF. The rearrangement links TRBV6-5 to TRBJ1-2; 8 nucleotides align to TRBD1. Germline assignment: CDR1 MNHEY and CDR2 SVGAGI. J lost 4 bases, V lost 0 bases, and 7 bases had no gene match. The CDR3 extends over 16 amino acids.

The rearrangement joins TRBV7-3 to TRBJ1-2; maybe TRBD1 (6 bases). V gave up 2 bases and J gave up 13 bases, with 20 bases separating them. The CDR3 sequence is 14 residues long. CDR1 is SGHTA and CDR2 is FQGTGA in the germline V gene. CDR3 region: CASSLGGQNLGATF. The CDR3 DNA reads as TGTGCCAGCAGCTTAGGGGGGCAGAACTTAGGGGCCACCTTC.

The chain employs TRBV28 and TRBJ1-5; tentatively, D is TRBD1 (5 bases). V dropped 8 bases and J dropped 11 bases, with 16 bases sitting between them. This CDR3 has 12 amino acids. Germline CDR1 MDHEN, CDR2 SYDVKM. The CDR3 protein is CASVGGGRAQHF. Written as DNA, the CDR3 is TGTGCCAGCGTCGGGGGGGGTAGGGCCCAGCATTTT.

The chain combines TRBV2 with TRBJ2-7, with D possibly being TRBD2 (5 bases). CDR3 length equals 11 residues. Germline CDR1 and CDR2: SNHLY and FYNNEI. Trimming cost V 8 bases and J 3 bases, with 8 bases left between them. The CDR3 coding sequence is TGTGCCAGCCACCGGGACTACGAGCAGTACTTC. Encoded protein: CASHRDYEQYF.